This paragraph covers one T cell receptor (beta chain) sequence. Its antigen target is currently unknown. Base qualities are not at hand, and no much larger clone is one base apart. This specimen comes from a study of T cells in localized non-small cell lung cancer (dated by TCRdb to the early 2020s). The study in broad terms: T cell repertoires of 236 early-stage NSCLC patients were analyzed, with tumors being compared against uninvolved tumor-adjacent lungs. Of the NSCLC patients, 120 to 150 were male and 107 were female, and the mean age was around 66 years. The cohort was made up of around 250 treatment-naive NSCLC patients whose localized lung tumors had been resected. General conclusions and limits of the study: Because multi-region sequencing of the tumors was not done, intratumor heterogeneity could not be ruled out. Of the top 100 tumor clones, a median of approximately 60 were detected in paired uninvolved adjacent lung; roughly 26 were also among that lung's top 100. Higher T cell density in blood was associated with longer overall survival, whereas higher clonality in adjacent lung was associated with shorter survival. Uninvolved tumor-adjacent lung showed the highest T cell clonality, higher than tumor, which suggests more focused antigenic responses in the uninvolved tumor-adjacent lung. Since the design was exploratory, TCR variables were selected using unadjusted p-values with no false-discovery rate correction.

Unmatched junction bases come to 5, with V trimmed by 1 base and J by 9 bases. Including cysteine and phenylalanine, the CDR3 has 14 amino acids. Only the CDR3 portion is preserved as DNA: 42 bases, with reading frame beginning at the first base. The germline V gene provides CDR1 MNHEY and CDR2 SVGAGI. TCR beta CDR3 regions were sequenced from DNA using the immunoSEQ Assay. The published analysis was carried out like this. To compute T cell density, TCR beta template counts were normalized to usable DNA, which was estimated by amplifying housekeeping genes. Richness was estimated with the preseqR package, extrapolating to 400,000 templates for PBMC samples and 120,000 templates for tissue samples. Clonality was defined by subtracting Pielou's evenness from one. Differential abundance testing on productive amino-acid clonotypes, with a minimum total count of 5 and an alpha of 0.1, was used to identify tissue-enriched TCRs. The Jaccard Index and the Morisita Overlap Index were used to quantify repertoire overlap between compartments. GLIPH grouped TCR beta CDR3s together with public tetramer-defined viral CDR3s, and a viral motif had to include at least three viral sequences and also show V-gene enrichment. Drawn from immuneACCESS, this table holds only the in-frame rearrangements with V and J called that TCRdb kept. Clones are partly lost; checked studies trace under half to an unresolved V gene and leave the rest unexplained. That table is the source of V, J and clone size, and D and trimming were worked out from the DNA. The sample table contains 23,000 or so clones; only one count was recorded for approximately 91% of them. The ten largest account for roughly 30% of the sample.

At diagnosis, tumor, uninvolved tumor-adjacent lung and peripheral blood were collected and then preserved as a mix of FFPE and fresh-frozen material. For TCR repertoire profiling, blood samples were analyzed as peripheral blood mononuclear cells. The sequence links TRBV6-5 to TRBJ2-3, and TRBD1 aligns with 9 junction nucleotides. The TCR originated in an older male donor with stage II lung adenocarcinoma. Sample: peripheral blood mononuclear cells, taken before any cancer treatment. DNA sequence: TGTGCCAGCAGTTACTATAGGACAGGGGAAACGCAGTATTTT. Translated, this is CASSYYRTGETQYF.